This TCR beta chain originates from a study of T cells after yellow fever vaccination. MiXCR, applied by TCRdb to the 5' RACE reads, yields one record per CDR3 protein. The sample holds about 340,000 distinct CDR3 sequences, around 4.1% seen once. The CDR3 extends over 15 amino acids. The germline V and J ends were trimmed by 3 bases and 4 bases, with 12 bases remaining between them. Germline CDR1 reads KGHSH; CDR2 reads LQKENI. The J gene is TRBJ2-2, the V gene TRBV18; D not resolved. The TCR comes from a man in his late teens or twenties who received the YFV17D yellow fever vaccine. The starting material was PBMCs, obtained 5 days after the yellow fever booster vaccination. CDR3 loop: CASSPTPDTTGELFF. CDR3 DNA sequence: TGTGCCAGCTCACCGACCCCTGACACCACCGGGGAGCTGTTTTTT.